One and the same sample provided the 2 T cell receptor beta chains below, sequenced in a study of cytomegalovirus exposure and HLA in healthy donors. Primers included in the PCR were 60 Vbeta and 13 Jbeta primers. The protocol was immunoSEQ multiplex PCR, while the TCRdb copy is restricted to in-frame clones and leaves out a portion. Here the sample spans around 200,000 clones, roughly 80% being singletons. The sequenced sample consisted of PBMCs. These receptors came from a girl aged 2 to 10 in good health and CMV-seronegative.

This chain joins TRBV7-2 and TRBJ2-2; TRBD1 aligns across 7 bases. This CDR3 contains 15 residues. V shed 3 bases, J shed 4 bases, and the junction held 5 bases outside the gene matches. Germline V gene data show CDR1 as SGHTA and CDR2 as FQGNSA. CDR3 amino acids: CASSFAGGSTGELFF. In DNA, the CDR3 is TGTGCCAGCAGCTTTGCAGGGGGTAGCACCGGGGAGCTGTTTTTT.

V and J are TRBV6-1 and TRBJ1-1, with unresolved D. Germline CDR1 MNHNS, CDR2 SASEGT. V lost 0 bases and J lost 3, with 5 bases in between. CDR3 length: 13 amino acids. The CDR3 sequence: CASSEARDTEAFF. The CDR3 DNA sequence: TGTGCCAGCAGTGAAGCACGGGACACTGAAGCTTTCTTT.